The rows below give T cell receptor beta chains drawn from one sample of a study of memory CD4+ T cells and cytomegalovirus serostatus. The protocol was immunoSEQ multiplex PCR, while the TCRdb copy is restricted to in-frame clones and leaves out a portion. The sample holds around 32,000 clones, around four fifths seen once. The sequencing input was memory CD4+ T cells from blood. The receptors stem from an adult in good health and CMV-seronegative. Some clones in this sample may be carry-over from other donors' samples. CDR3s include the opening cysteine and the closing phenylalanine or tryptophan. The D gene is left open where the match is weak. The size field is filled for only some rows; it gives once, few, many or a size class.

TRBV6-1,TRBD1,TRBJ2-5,.,TGTGCCAGCATAAAGGGGGCAGAGGAGACCCAGTACTTC,CASIKGAEETQYF
TRBV6-1,.,TRBJ2-1,few,.,CASSFGAGYNEQFF
TRBV6-5,.,TRBJ2-3,.,TGTGCCAGCAGTCGCAGGGAGTACACAGATACGCAGTATTTT,CASSRREYTDTQYF
TRBV11-2,TRBD1,TRBJ1-1,.,TGTGCCAGCAGCCAAGACAGGGGAGCTTTCTTT,CASSQDRGAFF
TRBV15,.,TRBJ2-7,.,TGTGCCACCAGCACACATAGAGGGGAGCAGTACTTC,CATSTHRGEQYF
TRBV6-1,.,TRBJ1-5,.,TGTGCCAGCAGTGCAGGATTTCAGCCCCAGCATTTT,CASSAGFQPQHF
TRBV5-5,.,TRBJ1-2,.,TGTGCCAGCAGCTTGGGGGGACCTGATGGCTACACCTTC,CASSLGGPDGYTF
TRBV5-1,.,TRBJ1-6,.,TGCGCCAGCAGCTCGTCGGGAAACCGGAATTCACCCCTCCACTTT,CASSSSGNRNSPLHF
TRBV5-1,.,TRBJ2-7,.,TGCGCCAGCAGCCCGGACCTCGTGAGCTCCTACGAGCAGTACTTC,CASSPDLVSSYEQYF
TRBV6-5,.,TRBJ2-6,.,TGTGCCAGCAGACCAGGCAGCTCTGGGGCCAACGTCCTGACTTTC,CASRPGSSGANVLTF
TRBV4-1,TRBD2,TRBJ2-5,.,TGCGCCAGCAGCCAAGATGGGGGACTAGCGGGGGCCCGTGGGGAGACCCAGTACTTC,CASSQDGGLAGARGETQYF
TRBV27,TRBD2,TRBJ2-1,.,TGTGCCAGCAGTTTAGAGTTAGTGTGGGGAGGGAGTAATGAGCAGTTCTTC,CASSLELVWGGSNEQFF
TRBV6-6,TRBD1,TRBJ2-5,.,TGTGCCAGCAGTCATACCGGGACAGCAAAAGAGACCCAGTACTTC,CASSHTGTAKETQYF
TRBV28,.,TRBJ1-5,.,TGTGCCAGCAGGTCCTTGGTGGTGCCCCAGCATTTT,CASRSLVVPQHF
TRBV5-6,.,TRBJ1-6,few,TGTGCCAGCAGCCGCGGGGGTTCCTATAATTCACCCCTCCACTTT,CASSRGGSYNSPLHF
TRBV25-1,.,TRBJ1-2,.,TGTGCCAGCAGTGAAGCGGGCCTGTATGGCTACACCTTC,CASSEAGLYGYTF
TRBV20-1,.,TRBJ2-5,.,TGCAGTGCTAACGGGGAGACCCAGTACTTC,CSANGETQYF
TRBV28,.,TRBJ1-5,once,TGTGCCAGCCGGGCATATAGCAATCAGCCCCAGCATTTT,CASRAYSNQPQHF
TRBV2,.,TRBJ1-6,once,TGTGCCAGCCGAGAACAGGGTGTGAATTCACCCCTCCACTTT,CASREQGVNSPLHF
TRBV4-1,.,TRBJ1-6,.,TGCGCCAGCAGCCGAGATCGTGGGGGGTTCGATAATTTTTCACCCCTCCACTTT,CASSRDRGGFDNFSPLHF
TRBV5-5,.,TRBJ2-2,.,TGTGCCAGCAGCTTCGGGACTTCGAACACCGGGGAGCTGTTTTTT,CASSFGTSNTGELFF
TRBV7-9,.,TRBJ2-7,.,TGTGCCAGCAGCTTGCAGGGCTACGAGCAGTACTTC,CASSLQGYEQYF
TRBV19,.,TRBJ2-4,.,TGTGCCAGTACCGATCTGTACATTCAGTACTTC,CASTDLYIQYF
TRBV4-1,.,TRBJ1-3,.,TGCGCCAGCAGCCAAGGGTTAGGGGCGGATGTAGGAAACACCATATATTTT,CASSQGLGADVGNTIYF
TRBV7-3,.,TRBJ2-2,few,TGTGCCAGCAGCCCTAATCTCCCGAACACCGGGGAGCTGTTTTTT,CASSPNLPNTGELFF
TRBV5-1,TRBD2,TRBJ2-3,.,TGCGCCAGCAGCTCAAAGCGGACTAGCGGGGGGGTAGATACGCAGTATTTT,CASSSKRTSGGVDTQYF
TRBV5-1,.,TRBJ2-2,.,TGCGCCAGCAGTGCGGCGGGGAGAACGCGGACCGGGGAGCTGTTTTTT,CASSAAGRTRTGELFF
TRBV11-2,.,TRBJ2-7,.,TGTGCCAGCAGCTCACTCGGTGGTGGACAGCAGTACTTC,CASSSLGGGQQYF
TRBV18,TRBD1,TRBJ1-1,.,TGTGCCAGCTCATTAGACAGGGGGCTAAGTGAAGCTTTCTTT,CASSLDRGLSEAFF
TRBV2,.,TRBJ2-7,few,TGTGCCAGCAGTGAAGTCCAGGCCTACGAGCAGTACTTC,CASSEVQAYEQYF
TRBV7-2,TRBD1,TRBJ1-2,.,TGTGCCAGCAGCCCGGGACAGGGGTTTGGCTACACCTTC,CASSPGQGFGYTF
TRBV28,.,TRBJ1-2,.,TGTGCCAGCAGTTCCGGGACCAACTATGGCTACACCTTC,CASSSGTNYGYTF
TRBV18,.,TRBJ1-3,.,TGTGCCAGCTCACCCACAAGCTCTGGAAACACCATATATTTT,CASSPTSSGNTIYF
TRBV4-2,TRBD1,TRBJ2-7,.,TGTGCCAGCAGGACCTCAGGGGGTCGGCAGGACGAGCAGTACTTC,CASRTSGGRQDEQYF
TRBV10-3,.,TRBJ1-1,.,TGTGCCATCAGTCCAGGGAAAGGGACTGAAGCTTTCTTT,CAISPGKGTEAFF
TRBV7-2,.,TRBJ2-6,.,TGTGCCAGCAGCCTTGGCCACTCTGGGGCCAACGTCCTGACTTTC,CASSLGHSGANVLTF
TRBV9,.,TRBJ2-3,.,TGTGCCAGCAGCCGTGGGGGGGCTTGGACAGATACGCAGTATTTT,CASSRGGAWTDTQYF
TRBV18,TRBD2,TRBJ2-5,.,TGTGCCAGCTCAAAACCGGGACTAGCGACACGTCAAGAGACCCAGTACTTC,CASSKPGLATRQETQYF
TRBV4-3,.,TRBJ2-1,.,TGCGCCAGCAGCCAAGCCCTTCGCGCTTACAATGAGCAGTTCTTC,CASSQALRAYNEQFF
TRBV11-2,.,TRBJ2-7,.,TGTGCCAGCAGCTTAAGTACGGAAGGGAACTACGAGCAGTACTTC,CASSLSTEGNYEQYF
TRBV6-6,TRBD1,TRBJ1-5,.,TGTGCCAGCAGTTATACAGGGGACCAACAGCCCCAGCATTTT,CASSYTGDQQPQHF
TRBV5-1,TRBD2,TRBJ2-7,.,TGCGCCAGCACCCCGGGGGGTACCTACGAGCAGTACTTC,CASTPGGTYEQYF
TRBV7-9,.,TRBJ1-3,.,TGTGCCAGCAGCCAGTTGTGGGGAAACACCATATATTTT,CASSQLWGNTIYF
TRBV10-3,.,TRBJ1-1,few,TGTGCCATCATGGGAGTAAACACTGAAGCTTTCTTT,CAIMGVNTEAFF
TRBV18,.,TRBJ2-3,.,TGTGCCAGCTCCGGGACCGATGCAGATACGCAGTATTTT,CASSGTDADTQYF
TRBV27,TRBD1,TRBJ2-6,.,TGTGCCAGCAAGCATAGGACAGGGCTACAGGGGGGGGCCAACGTCCTGACTTTC,CASKHRTGLQGGANVLTF
TRBV6-4,.,TRBJ1-5,once,TGTGCCAGCAGTGGGGACAGCAATCAGCCCCAGCATTTT,CASSGDSNQPQHF
TRBV19,.,TRBJ2-3,.,TGTGCCAGTAGAGACCCCAAAACAGGCACAGATACGCAGTATTTT,CASRDPKTGTDTQYF